This T cell receptor (beta chain) was documented in a study of blood T cell repertoires in COVID-19. Whole-study context: PBMCs, B-cell-depleted T cells, or T cells were the source of the cDNA or gDNA that made up the material.

The sample holds a few counts of this clone. TCRdb keeps only in-frame clones here, not all; method: immunoSEQ multiplex PCR. Found here are about 99,000 clones, approximately 80% of them singletons; the top ten hold about 4.8%. The CDR3 length is 16 residues. With 4 bases removed from V and 0 bases from J, the gap between germline ends came to 12 bases. Looked up from germline, CDR1 is SGHVS and CDR2 is FNYEAQ. The rearrangement uses TRBV7-6 and TRBJ2-2; D perhaps matches TRBD2 (5 bases). This clonotype was obtained from a man aged 55 to 70 with acute or convalescent COVID-19. The source material was peripheral blood. Here the CDR3 DNA reads TGTGCCAGCAGCTCCCTGGACTTCGCGAACACCGGGGAGCTGTTTTTT. Translating it yields CASSSLDFANTGELFF. Drawing the rest from reference TRBV7-6 and TRBJ2-2, the complete variable domain is GAGVSQSPRYKVTKRGQDVALRCDPISGHVSLYWYRQALGQGPEFLTYFNYEAQQDKSGLPNDRFSAERPEGSISTLTIQRTEQRDSAMYRCASSSLDFANTGELFFGEGSRLTVL.